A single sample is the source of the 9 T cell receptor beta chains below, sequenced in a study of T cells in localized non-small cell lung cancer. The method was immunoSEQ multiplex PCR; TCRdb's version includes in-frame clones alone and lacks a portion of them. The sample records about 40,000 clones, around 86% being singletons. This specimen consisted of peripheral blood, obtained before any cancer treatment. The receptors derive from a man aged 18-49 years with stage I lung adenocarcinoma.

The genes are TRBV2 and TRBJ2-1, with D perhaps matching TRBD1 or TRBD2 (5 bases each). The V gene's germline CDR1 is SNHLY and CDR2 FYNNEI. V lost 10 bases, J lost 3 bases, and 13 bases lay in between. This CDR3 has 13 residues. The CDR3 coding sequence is TGTGCCACCCTAAGGGGACGCTACAATGAGCAGTTCTTC. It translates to CATLRGRYNEQFF.

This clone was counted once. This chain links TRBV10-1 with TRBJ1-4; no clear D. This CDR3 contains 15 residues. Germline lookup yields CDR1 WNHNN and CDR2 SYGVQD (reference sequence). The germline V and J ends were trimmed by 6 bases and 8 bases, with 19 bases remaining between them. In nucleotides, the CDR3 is TGCGCCAGCAGGGACGGCGCGGAATTCGGAGAAAAACTGTTTTTT. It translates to CASRDGAEFGEKLFF.

DNA for the CDR3: TGCAGCGTCACGAATAGCGGGGGTATCTACGAGCAGTACTTC. Its protein product is CSVTNSGGIYEQYF. The V call is TRBV29-1, the J call TRBJ2-7, with TRBD2 identical over 9 bases. The V gene's germline CDR1 is SQVTM and CDR2 ANQGSEA. The CDR3 is 14 residues long. The J segment lost 3 bases and the V segment lost 6 bases, leaving 9 bases of the junction unmatched.

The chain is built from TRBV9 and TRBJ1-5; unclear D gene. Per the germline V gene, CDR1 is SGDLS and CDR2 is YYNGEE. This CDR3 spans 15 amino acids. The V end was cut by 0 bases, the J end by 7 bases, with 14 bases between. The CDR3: CASSVEGTEGQPQHF. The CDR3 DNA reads TGTGCCAGCAGCGTAGAGGGCACAGAGGGCCAGCCCCAGCATTTT. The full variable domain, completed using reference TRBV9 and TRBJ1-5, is DSGVTQTPKHLITATGQRVTLRCSPRSGDLSVYWYQQSLDQGLQFLIQYYNGEERAKGNILERFSAQQFPDLHSELNLSSLELGDSALYFCASSVEGTEGQPQHFGDGTRLSIL.

In DNA, the CDR3 is TGTGCCAGCAGTTCGTGGCGGGGGGTAACCGGCGGGGAGCTGTTTTTT. Residues: CASSSWRGVTGGELFF. The chain carries TRBV27 and TRBJ2-2; TRBD2 matches 8 bases. The ends lost 4 bases at V and 7 bases at J; junction bases unmatched: 11. The CDR3 length is 16 residues. Germline V gene data show CDR1 as MNHEY and CDR2 as SMNVEV (reference sequence).

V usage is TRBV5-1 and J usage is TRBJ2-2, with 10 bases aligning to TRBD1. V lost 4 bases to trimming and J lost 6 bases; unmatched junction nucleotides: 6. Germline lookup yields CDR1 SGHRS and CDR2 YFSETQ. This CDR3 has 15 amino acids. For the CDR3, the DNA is TGCGCCAGCAGCACCAGACAGGGGGCGGCCGGGGAGCTGTTTTTT. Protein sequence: CASSTRQGAAGELFF. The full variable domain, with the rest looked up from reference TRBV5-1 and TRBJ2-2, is KAGVTQTPRYLIKTRGQQVTLSCSPISGHRSVSWYQQTPGQGLQFLFEYFSETQRNKGNFPGRFSGRQFSNSRSEMNVSTLELGDSALYLCASSTRQGAAGELFFGEGSRLTVL.

The CDR3: CASSSGTGGSMSSYNEQFF. The CDR3 DNA follows: TGCGCCAGCAGCTCTGGGACAGGGGGCTCTATGAGCTCCTACAATGAGCAGTTCTTC. The chain links TRBV5-1 to TRBJ2-1; TRBD1 aligns across 12 bases. The CDR3 consists of 19 residues. Germline assignment: CDR1 SGHRS and CDR2 YFSETQ. The ends lost 3 bases at V and 0 bases at J; junction bases unmatched: 10.

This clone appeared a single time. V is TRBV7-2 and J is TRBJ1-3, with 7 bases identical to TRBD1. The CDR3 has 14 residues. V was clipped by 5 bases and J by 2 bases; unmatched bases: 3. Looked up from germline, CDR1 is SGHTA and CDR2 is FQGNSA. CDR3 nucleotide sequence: TGTGCCAGCAGCCTCCAGGGGGCTGGAAACACCATATATTTT. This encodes CASSLQGAGNTIYF.

CDR3 nucleotide sequence: TGTGCCAGCAGTGCATCCGGGACAGGGAATTCACCCCTCCACTTT. This translates into CASSASGTGNSPLHF. The gene calls are TRBV6-5 and TRBJ1-6, with TRBD1 identical over 9 bases. The CDR3 spans 15 residues. Germline assignment: CDR1 MNHEY and CDR2 SVGAGI. After removal of 5 bases from V and 7 bases from J, the junction contained 6 bases not matched to a gene.